This TCR beta chain was retrieved from a study of shared clonotypes between healthy human individuals. Trimming took off 8 bases at V and 0 bases at J, with 6 bases between the two ends. Looked up from germline, CDR1 is SGHTA and CDR2 is FQGNSA. This CDR3 spans 12 amino acids. Clones were read by immunoSEQ multiplex PCR, and TCRdb kept only the in-frame ones, dropping some. Found here are 1.4 million to 1.5 million clones, roughly 96% of them singletons; the top ten hold more than 0.9%. The sequence was collected from a man aged 30 to 39 in good health. V usage is TRBV7-2 and J usage is TRBJ2-3; no firm D call. Sequencing was done on a sample of naive CD4+ T cells sorted from blood. As for subset: CD45RA+ positively selected. Here the CDR3 DNA reads TGTGCCAGCGGGCAGAGCACAGATACGCAGTATTTT. Amino acids: CASGQSTDTQYF.